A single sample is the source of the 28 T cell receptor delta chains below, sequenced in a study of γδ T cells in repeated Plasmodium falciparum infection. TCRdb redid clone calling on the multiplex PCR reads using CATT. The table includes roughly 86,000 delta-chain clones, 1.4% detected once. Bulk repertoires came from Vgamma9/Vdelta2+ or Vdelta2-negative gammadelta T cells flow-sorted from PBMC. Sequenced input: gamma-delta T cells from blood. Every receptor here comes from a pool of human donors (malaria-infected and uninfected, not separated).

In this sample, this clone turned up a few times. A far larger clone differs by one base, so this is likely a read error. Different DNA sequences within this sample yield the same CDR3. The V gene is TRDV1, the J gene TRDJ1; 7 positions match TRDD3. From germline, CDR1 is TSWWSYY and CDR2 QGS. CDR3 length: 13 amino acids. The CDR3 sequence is CALGRGMVDKLIF. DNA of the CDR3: TGCGCTCTTGGTAGGGGGATGGTCGATAAACTCATCTTT.

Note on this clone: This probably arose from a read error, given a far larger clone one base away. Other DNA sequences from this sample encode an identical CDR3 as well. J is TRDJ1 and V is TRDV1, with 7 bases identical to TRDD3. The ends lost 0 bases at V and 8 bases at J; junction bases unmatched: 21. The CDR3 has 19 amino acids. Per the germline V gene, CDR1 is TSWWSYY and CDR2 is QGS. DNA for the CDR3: TGTGCTCTTGGGGAACTTGGGGCTAGCCCTGGTGTTCACTGGGGCAAACTCATCTTT. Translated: CALGELGASPGVHWGKLIF.

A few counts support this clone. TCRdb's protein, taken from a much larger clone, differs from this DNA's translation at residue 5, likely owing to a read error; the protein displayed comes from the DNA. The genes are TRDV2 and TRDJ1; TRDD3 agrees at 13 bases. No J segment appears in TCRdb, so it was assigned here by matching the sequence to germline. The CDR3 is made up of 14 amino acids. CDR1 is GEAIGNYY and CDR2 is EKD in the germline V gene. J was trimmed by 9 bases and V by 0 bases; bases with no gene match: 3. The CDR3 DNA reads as TGTGCCTGTGACACCGTACTGGGGGATACGCAACTCATCTTT. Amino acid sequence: CACDTVLGDTQLIF.

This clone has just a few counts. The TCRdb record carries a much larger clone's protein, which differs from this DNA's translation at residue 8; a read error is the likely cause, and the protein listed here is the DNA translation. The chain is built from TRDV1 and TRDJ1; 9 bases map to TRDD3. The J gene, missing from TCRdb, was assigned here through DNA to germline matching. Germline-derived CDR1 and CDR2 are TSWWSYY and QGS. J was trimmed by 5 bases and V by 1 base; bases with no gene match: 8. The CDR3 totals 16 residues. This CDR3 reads CALGEPLWTGGDKLIF. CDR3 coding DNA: TGTGCTCTTGGGGAACCGCTATGGACTGGGGGAGATAAACTCATCTTT.

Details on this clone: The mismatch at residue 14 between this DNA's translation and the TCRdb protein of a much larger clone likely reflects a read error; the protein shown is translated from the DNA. In DNA form, the CDR3 reads TGTGCTCTTGGGGAACTACCTACAGGGTGGGGGATACGATTGGACACCCGACAGATGTTTTTC. Residues: CALGELPTGWGIRLDTRQMFF. The genes are TRDV1 and TRDJ3; 11 nucleotides agree with TRDD3. This CDR3 is built from 21 residues. V lost 0 bases, J lost 6 bases, and 13 bases stayed unmatched. The germline gives CDR1 TSWWSYY, CDR2 QGS.

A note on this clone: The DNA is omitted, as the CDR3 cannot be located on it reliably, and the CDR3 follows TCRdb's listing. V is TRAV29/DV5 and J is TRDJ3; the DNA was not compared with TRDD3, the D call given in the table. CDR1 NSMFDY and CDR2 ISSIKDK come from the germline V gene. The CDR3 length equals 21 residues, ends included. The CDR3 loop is CSVLLCSKRSQPIWDTRQMFF.

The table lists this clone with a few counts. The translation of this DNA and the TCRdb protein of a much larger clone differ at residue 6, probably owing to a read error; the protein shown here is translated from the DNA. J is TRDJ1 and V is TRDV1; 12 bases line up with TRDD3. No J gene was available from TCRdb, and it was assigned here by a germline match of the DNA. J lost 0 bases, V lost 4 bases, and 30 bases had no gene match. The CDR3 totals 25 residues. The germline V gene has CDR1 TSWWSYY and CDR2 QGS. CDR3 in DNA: TGTGCTCTTGGGGGTGCCCACGGGAGCAACTACTGGGGGATACCCCCATCCTTGTACACCGATAAACTCATCTTT. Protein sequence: CALGGAHGSNYWGIPPSLYTDKLIF.

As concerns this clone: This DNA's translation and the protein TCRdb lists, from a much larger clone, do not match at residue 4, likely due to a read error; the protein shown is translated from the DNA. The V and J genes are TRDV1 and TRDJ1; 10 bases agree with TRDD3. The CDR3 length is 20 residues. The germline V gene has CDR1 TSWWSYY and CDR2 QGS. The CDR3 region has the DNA TGTGCTCTTTGGGAACTTGGGGATGCGTACTGGGGGATTGGAACCGATAAACTCATCTTT. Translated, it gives CALWELGDAYWGIGTDKLIF.

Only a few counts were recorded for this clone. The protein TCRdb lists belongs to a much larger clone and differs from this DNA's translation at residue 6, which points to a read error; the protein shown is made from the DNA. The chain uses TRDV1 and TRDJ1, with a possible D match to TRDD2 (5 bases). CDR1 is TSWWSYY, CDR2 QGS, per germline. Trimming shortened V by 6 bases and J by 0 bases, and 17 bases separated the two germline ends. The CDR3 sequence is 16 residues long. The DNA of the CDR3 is TGTGCTCTTGGAAAGTCCTTCGTCTCGTACACCGATAAACTCATCTTT. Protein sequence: CALGKSFVSYTDKLIF.

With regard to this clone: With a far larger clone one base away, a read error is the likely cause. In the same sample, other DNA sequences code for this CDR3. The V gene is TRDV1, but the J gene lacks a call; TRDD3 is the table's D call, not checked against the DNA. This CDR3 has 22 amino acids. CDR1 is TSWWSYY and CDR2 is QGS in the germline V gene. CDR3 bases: TGTGCTCTTGGGAAAGCCCCTGATTCCATATTGTGGAGGGGGATGAAGGCCGATAAACTCATCTTC. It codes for CALGKAPDSILWRGMKADKLIF.

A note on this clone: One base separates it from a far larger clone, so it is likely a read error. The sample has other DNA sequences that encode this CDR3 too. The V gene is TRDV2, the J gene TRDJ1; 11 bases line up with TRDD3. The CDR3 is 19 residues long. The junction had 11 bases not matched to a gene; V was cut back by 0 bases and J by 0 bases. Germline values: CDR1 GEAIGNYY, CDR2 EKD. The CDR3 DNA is TGTGCCTGTGACACCGTTGGGGGATACGCTGCACCATACACCGATAAACTCATCTTT. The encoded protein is CACDTVGGYAAPYTDKLIF.

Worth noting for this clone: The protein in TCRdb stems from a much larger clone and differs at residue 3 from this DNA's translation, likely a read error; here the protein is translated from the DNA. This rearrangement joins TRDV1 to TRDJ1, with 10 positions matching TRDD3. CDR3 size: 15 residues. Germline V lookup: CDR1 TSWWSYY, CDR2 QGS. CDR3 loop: CARGEDEWGIPKLIF. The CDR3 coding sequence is TGTGCTCGTGGGGAAGATGAATGGGGGATACCGAAACTCATCTTT.

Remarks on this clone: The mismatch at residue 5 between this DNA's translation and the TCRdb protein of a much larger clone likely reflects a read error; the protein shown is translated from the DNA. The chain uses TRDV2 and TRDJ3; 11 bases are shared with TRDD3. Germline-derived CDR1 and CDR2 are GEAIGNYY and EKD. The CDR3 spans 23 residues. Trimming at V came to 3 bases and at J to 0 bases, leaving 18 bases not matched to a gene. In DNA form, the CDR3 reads TGTGCCTGTGACTCCGTGGACCTGGGGGATACTTTTGTGGGCTCCTGGGACACCCGACAGATGTTTTTC. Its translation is CACDSVDLGDTFVGSWDTRQMFF.

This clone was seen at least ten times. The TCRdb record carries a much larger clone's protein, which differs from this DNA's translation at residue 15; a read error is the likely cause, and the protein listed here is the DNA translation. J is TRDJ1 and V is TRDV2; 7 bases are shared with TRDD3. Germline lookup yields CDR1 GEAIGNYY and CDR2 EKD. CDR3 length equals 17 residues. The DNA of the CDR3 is TGTGCCTGTGACCTTCTCGCTGGGGGCCCGTACACCGATAAACCCATCTTT. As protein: CACDLLAGGPYTDKPIF.

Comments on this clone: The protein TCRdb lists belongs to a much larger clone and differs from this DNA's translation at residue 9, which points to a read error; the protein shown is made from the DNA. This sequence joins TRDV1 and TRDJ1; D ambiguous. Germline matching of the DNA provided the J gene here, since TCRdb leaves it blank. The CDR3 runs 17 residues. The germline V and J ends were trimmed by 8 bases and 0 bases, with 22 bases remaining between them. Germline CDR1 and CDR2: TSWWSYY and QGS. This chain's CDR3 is CALKKGSWWKYTDKLIF. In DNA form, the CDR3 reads TGTGCTCTTAAGAAAGGTAGCTGGTGGAAGTACACCGATAAACTCATCTTT.

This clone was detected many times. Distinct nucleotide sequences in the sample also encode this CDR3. The CDR3 sequence: CALGELEARGGWGIPMYPDKLIF. The CDR3 nucleotides are TGTGCTCTTGGGGAACTAGAGGCTCGTGGGGGATGGGGGATACCAATGTACCCCGATAAACTCATCTTT. The chain links TRDV1 to TRDJ1; 10 bases match TRDD3. Trimming took 0 bases from V and 3 from J; bases not matched to a gene: 25. The CDR3 totals 23 residues. CDR1 TSWWSYY and CDR2 QGS come from the germline V gene.

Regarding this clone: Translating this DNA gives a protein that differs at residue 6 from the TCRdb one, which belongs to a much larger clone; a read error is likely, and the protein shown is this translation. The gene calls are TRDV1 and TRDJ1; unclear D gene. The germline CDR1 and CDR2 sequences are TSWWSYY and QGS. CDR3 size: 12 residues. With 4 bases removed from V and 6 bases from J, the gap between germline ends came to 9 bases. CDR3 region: CALGVPLNKLIF. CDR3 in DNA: TGTGCTCTTGGGGTCCCGCTAAATAAACTCATCTTT.

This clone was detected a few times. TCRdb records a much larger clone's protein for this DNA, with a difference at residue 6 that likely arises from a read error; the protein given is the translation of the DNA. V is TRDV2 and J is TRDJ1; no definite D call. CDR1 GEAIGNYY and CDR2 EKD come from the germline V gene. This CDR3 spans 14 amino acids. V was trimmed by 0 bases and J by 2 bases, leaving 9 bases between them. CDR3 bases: TGTGCCTGTGACACCTTTTCAGGGACCGATAAACTCATCTTT. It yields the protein CACDTFSGTDKLIF.

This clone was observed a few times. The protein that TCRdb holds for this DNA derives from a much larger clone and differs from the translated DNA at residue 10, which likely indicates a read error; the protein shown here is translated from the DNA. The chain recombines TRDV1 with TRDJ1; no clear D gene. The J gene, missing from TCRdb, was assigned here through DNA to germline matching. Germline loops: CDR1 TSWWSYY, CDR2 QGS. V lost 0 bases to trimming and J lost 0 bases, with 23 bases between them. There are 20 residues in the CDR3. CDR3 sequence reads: CALGELKSDRGLFYTDKLIF. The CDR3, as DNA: TGTGCTCTTGGGGAACTAAAGTCGGACCGGGGCCTTTTTTACACCGATAAACTCATCTTT.

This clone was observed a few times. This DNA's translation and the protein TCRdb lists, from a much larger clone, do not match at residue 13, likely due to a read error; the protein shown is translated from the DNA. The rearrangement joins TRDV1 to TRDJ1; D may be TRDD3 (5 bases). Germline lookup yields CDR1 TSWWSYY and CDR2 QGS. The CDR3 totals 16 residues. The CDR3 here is CALGERGFSGTDRLIF. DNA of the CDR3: TGTGCTCTTGGGGAACGGGGCTTCTCGGGGACCGATAGACTCATCTTT.

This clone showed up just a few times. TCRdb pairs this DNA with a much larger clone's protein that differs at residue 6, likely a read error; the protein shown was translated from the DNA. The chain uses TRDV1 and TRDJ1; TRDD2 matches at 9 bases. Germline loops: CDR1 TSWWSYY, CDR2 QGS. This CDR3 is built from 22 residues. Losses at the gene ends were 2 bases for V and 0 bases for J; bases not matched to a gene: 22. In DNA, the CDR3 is TGTGCTCTTGGGGAAGGGTCCTTCCTACGCCTACTGGGGAATCCGTACACCGATAAACTCATCTTT. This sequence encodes CALGEGSFLRLLGNPYTDKLIF.

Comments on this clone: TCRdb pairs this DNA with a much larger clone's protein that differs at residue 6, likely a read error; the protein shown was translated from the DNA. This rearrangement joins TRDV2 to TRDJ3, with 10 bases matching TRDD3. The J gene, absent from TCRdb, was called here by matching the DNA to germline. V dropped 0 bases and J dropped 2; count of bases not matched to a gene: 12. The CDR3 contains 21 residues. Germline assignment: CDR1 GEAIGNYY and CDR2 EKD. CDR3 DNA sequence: TGTGCCTGTGACACCAGCGGGCTACTGGGGGATCGCGCCTGGGACACCCGACAGATGTTTTTC. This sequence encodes CACDTSGLLGDRAWDTRQMFF.

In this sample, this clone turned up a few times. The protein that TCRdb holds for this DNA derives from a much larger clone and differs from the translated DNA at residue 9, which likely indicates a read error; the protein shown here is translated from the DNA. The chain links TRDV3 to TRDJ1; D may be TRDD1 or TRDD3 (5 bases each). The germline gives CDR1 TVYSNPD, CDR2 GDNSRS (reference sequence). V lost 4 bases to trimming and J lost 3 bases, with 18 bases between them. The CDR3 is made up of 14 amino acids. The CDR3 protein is CAWKSGGYADKLIF. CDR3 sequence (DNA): TGTGCCTGGAAATCCGGGGGGTACGCCGATAAACTCATCTTT.

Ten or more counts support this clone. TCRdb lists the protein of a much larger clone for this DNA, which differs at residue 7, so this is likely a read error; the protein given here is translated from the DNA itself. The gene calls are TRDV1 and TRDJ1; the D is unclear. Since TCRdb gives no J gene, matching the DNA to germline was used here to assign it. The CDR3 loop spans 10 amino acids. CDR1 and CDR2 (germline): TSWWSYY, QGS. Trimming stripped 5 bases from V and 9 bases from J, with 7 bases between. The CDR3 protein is CALGKAELIF. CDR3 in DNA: TGTGCTCTTGGGAAGGCCGAACTCATCTTT.

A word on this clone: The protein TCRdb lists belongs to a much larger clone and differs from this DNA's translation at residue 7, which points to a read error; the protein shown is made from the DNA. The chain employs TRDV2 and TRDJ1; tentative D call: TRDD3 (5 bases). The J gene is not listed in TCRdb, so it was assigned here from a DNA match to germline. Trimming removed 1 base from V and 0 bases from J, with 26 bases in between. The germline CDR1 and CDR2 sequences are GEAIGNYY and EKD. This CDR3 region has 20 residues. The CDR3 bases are TGTGCCTGTGACACTATCGCGACTCGGGGACAGATCCCCTACACCGATAAACTCATCTTT. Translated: CACDTIATRGQIPYTDKLIF.

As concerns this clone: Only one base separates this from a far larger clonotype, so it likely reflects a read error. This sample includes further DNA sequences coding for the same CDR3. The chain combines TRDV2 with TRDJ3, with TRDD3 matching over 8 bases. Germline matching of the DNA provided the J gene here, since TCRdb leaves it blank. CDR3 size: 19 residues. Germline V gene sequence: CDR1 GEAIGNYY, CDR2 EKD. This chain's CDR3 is CACDTPGILSSWDTRQMFF. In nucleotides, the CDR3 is TGTGCCTGTGACACCCCGGGGATACTGAGCTCCTGGGACACCCGGCAGATGTTTTTC.

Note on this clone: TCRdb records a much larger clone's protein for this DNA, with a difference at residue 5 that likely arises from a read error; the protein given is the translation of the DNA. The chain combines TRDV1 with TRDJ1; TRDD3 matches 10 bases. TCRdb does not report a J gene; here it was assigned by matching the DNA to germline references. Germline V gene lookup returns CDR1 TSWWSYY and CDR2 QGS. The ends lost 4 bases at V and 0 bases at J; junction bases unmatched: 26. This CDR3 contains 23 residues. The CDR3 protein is CALGGVLAPLGGYPGPYTDKLIF. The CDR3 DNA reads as TGTGCTCTTGGGGGAGTTCTGGCTCCCCTTGGGGGATACCCTGGGCCCTACACCGATAAACTCATCTTT.

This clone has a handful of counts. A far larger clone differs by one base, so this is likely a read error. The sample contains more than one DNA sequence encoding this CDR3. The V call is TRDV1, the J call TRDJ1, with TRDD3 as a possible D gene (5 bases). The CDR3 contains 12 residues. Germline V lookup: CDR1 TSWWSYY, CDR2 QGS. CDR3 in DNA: TGCGCTCTGGGAGTCGGTGCCGATAAACTCATCTTT. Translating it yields CALGVGADKLIF.